A single TCR beta chain is shown here with its context. Repertoires were generated with immunoSEQ multiplex PCR, while TCRdb's copy carries only in-frame clones and drops some. Among about 150,000 clones, about 80% were seen once, and the ten largest hold 2.2%. The data were taken from a study of blood T cell repertoires in COVID-19. About the study: T cells, B-cell-depleted T cells, or PBMCs supplied cDNA or gDNA.

Germline V CDR1 and CDR2: KGHDR, SFDVKD. The CDR3 runs 16 residues. V trimming: 3 bases; J trimming: 0 bases; junction bases outside the gene matches: 4. The chain is built from TRBV24-1 and TRBJ2-3; TRBD2 aligns across 8 bases. This sequence originates from a man in his 70s with acute or convalescent COVID-19. Sequenced: peripheral blood. The CDR3 nucleotides read TGTGCCACCAGTGATAGAACTAGCGGAAGCACAGATACGCAGTATTTT. Residues: CATSDRTSGSTDTQYF.